The T cell receptor beta chain under discussion was sequenced for a study of CD8 T cells in Susac syndrome. In the multiple sclerosis control group, patients were treatment-naive and had stable or active relapsing-remitting disease. While CD8+ and CD4+ T cells were isolated negatively, TEMRA cells were enriched by FACS. RNA amounts of roughly 0.45 to 1 ug underwent reverse transcription with random hexamers. Across 54 Vbeta and 13 Jbeta, TCR beta CDR3 was amplified with immunoSEQ multiplex PCR. One entry per CDR3 protein, called by TCRdb with MiXCR from the immunoSEQ multiplex PCR reads. The sample has around 130,000 distinct CDR3 sequences, around 90% seen once; the top ten hold 0.2% to 0.25%. As for this clonotype: Its antigen is unidentified.

General study points: Only a relatively small number of individuals were included in the TCR sequencing and HLA analysis.

Trimming pared 2 bases from V and 1 base from J, leaving 3 bases between. The CDR3 contains 13 residues. CDR1 SGHRS and CDR2 YFSETQ come from the germline V gene. The specimen sequenced was CD8+ T cells from PBMCs. The sequence came from a human donor with multiple sclerosis. V gene TRBV5-1 combines with J gene TRBJ2-2, with no clear D. CDR3 in DNA: TGCGCCAGCAGCTTCTTGAACACCGGGGAGCTGTTTTTT. Amino acid sequence: CASSFLNTGELFF. Full variable domain (rest looked up from reference TRBV5-1 and TRBJ2-2): KAGVTQTPRYLIKTRGQQVTLSCSPISGHRSVSWYQQTPGQGLQFLFEYFSETQRNKGNFPGRFSGRQFSNSRSEMNVSTLELGDSALYLCASSFLNTGELFFGEGSRLTVL.